The present T cell receptor (beta chain) was sequenced within a study of T cell repertoires in cytomegalovirus infection. TCRdb reprocessed the reads with MiXCR, giving one entry per CDR3 protein. The sample lists a few hundred thousand distinct CDR3 sequences, 40% occurring once. With respect to this clonotype: Its antigen is as yet unknown.

This CDR3 contains 17 residues. V was shortened by 1 base and J by 9 bases, with 22 bases between the two germline ends. Germline CDR1 and CDR2: SGHVS and FNYEAQ. This specimen was cultured PBMCs, taken from culture after CMV antigen stimulation. The chain links TRBV7-6 to TRBJ2-1, with D possibly called TRBD1 or TRBD2 (5 bases each). This sequence was found in a human donor in good health (CMV status not recorded). Some clones in this sample may be carry-over from other donors' samples. The CDR3 here is CASSLGPRGLAQVEQFF. The CDR3 DNA reads TGTGCCAGCAGCTTAGGGCCCAGAGGGTTGGCACAGGTTGAGCAGTTCTTC.